This T cell receptor beta chain was retrieved from a study of Ad26.COV2.S vaccination and SARS-CoV-2 variants. About the study: Among those in the COV1001 Ad26.COV2.S trial arm was the donor.

Sequenced by immunoSEQ multiplex PCR; TCRdb stores in-frame clones only, minus some. The table lists about half a million clones, about nine tenths of them singletons, with under 2% in the top ten. This clone appeared a single time. Regarding treatment: around 19 received Ad26.COV2.S at low or high dose, single or two shots; roughly five received placebo; per-sample allocation not given. Sampling occurred on day 63 after the first vaccine or placebo injection. V dropped 0 bases and J dropped 9 bases, with 13 bases sitting between them. Germline CDR1 and CDR2: SGDLS and YYNGEE. The CDR3 is 15 amino acids.

This material consisted of peripheral blood, taken in a trial of Ad26.COV2.S vaccine versus placebo. V gene TRBV9 combines with J gene TRBJ1-6, with D hard to call. The TCR originated in a person between 18 and 65 years old who received the Ad26.COV2.S COVID-19 vaccine or a placebo. The CDR3 nucleotides read TGTGCCAGCAGCGTAGGGCCAGTCTCTGGTTCACCCCTCCACTTT. Amino acid sequence: CASSVGPVSGSPLHF.